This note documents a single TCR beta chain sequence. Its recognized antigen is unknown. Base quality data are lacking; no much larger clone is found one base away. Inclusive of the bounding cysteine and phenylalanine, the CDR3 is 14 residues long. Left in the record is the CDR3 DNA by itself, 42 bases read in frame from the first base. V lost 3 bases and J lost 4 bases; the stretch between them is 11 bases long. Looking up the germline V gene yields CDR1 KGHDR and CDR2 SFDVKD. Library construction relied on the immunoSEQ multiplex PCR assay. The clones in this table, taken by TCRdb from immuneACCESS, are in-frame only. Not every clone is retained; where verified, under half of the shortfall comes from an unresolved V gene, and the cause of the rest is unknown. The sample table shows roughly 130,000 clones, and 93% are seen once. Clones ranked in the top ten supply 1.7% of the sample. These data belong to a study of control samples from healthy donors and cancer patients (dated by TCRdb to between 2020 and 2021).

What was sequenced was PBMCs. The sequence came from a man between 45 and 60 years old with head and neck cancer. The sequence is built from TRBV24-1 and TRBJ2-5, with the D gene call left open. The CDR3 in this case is CATSDLVVGETQYF. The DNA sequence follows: TGTGCCACCAGTGATCTGGTGGTGGGAGAGACCCAGTACTTC.